One sample yielded the 18 T cell receptor beta chains listed below, sequenced in a study of T cells after yellow fever vaccination. TCRdb used MiXCR to reprocess the 5' RACE reads, holding one entry per CDR3 protein. Of 500,000 to 650,000 distinct CDR3 sequences listed, around an eighth are singletons. The sample consisted of PBMCs, taken on the day of the yellow fever booster vaccination. The receptors were sampled from a young man who received the YFV17D yellow fever vaccine.

This clonotype was observed a few times. This sequence joins TRBV11-2 and TRBJ2-5; D might be TRBD2 (6 bases). Germline CDR1 reads SGHAT; CDR2 reads FQNNGV. Trimming left V 1 base short and J 5 bases short, with 11 bases between. This CDR3 comprises 14 residues. The CDR3 sequence: CASSLVVGRETQYF. DNA of the CDR3: TGTGCCAGCAGCTTAGTAGTGGGGAGGGAGACCCAGTACTTC. The whole variable domain, filled in from reference TRBV11-2 and TRBJ2-5, reads EAGVAQSPRYKIIEKRQSVAFWCNPISGHATLYWYQQILGQGPKLLIQFQNNGVVDDSQLPKDRFSAERLKGVDSTLKIQPAKLEDSAVYLCASSLVVGRETQYFGPGTRLLVL.

The chain employs TRBV20-1 and TRBJ1-1; D is ambiguous. Trimming pared 1 base from V and 2 bases from J, leaving 17 bases between. The CDR3 loop spans 16 amino acids. Germline CDR1 reads DFQATT; CDR2 reads SNEGSKA (reference sequence). This CDR3 reads CSARVGGLGPNTEAFF. DNA of the CDR3: TGCAGTGCTAGAGTAGGAGGTTTGGGCCCAAACACTGAAGCTTTCTTT.

This clonotype has a handful of counts. This rearrangement joins TRBV27 to TRBJ2-7, with D hard to call. Trimming took 3 bases from V and 0 from J, leaving 6 bases between them. Germline CDR1 is MNHEY and CDR2 is SMNVEV (reference sequence). The CDR3 extends over 13 amino acids. CDR3 DNA sequence: TGTGCCAGCAGTTTCCAAAGCTCCTACGAGCAGTACTTC. This translates into CASSFQSSYEQYF.

The sample holds a few counts of this clonotype. V and J are TRBV2 and TRBJ2-5; D is ambiguous. Germline CDR1 is SNHLY and CDR2 is FYNNEI. The V and J ends lost 2 bases and 3 bases respectively, with 10 bases between them. The CDR3 totals 14 residues. CDR3 DNA: TGTGCCAGCAGTGAAATGGACCTTAAAGAGACCCAGTACTTC. Translating gives CASSEMDLKETQYF.

This clonotype has only a few counts. The chain recombines TRBV10-3 with TRBJ2-3; D is tentatively TRBD1 or TRBD2 (6 bases each). Germline CDR1 ENHRY, CDR2 SYGVKD. Deletions cut 7 bases from V and 0 bases from J, with 14 bases between. The CDR3 is 15 amino acids. The CDR3 region is CAIKGGGGSTDTQYF. The DNA of the CDR3 is TGTGCCATCAAAGGGGGAGGCGGGAGCACAGATACGCAGTATTTT.

The genes are TRBV20-1 and TRBJ2-4; D is unclear. CDR3 length equals 11 residues. V was pared by 6 bases and J by 6 bases, with 9 bases between. Germline loops: CDR1 DFQATT, CDR2 SNEGSKA (reference sequence). The CDR3 sequence: CSAVWGNIQYF. The CDR3 region has the DNA TGCAGTGCCGTGTGGGGAAACATTCAGTACTTC.

This chain links TRBV14 with TRBJ1-1; D uncertain. CDR3 length equals 16 residues. V was clipped by 6 bases and J by 3 bases, with 20 bases between them. The germline V gene encodes CDR1 SGHDN and CDR2 FVKESK. CDR3 bases: TGTGCCAGCAGAAAACTGGACCGCAAGCAGGACACTGAAGCTTTCTTT. Residues: CASRKLDRKQDTEAFF.

In its sample, this clonotype was seen a few times. The chain carries TRBV4-3 and TRBJ1-5; D not resolved. Germline assignment: CDR1 LGHNA and CDR2 YSLEER. This CDR3 has 14 residues. Trimming removed 4 bases at V and 3 bases at J, with 10 bases between. CDR3 sequence reads: CASSPQAFNQPQHF. The CDR3 nucleotides read TGCGCCAGCAGCCCTCAGGCGTTCAATCAGCCCCAGCATTTT.

The table lists this clonotype with a few counts. V and J are TRBV12-3 or TRBV12-4 and TRBJ2-1, with D unclear. The CDR3 is made up of 10 amino acids. V dropped 2 bases and J dropped 9 bases, with 2 bases sitting between them. CDR3 bases: TGTGCCAGCAGTTTATTTGAGCAGTTCTTC. Translation gives CASSLFEQFF.

The rearrangement joins TRBV6-2 or TRBV6-3 to TRBJ1-1; 7 nucleotides align to TRBD1. V was pared by 2 bases and J by 5 bases, with 8 bases of the junction left unmatched. Per germline, CDR1 MNHEY and CDR2 SVGEGT. The CDR3 length is 15 residues. The CDR3 spells CASSYPAGGRTEAFF. The CDR3 DNA reads TGTGCCAGCAGTTACCCCGCAGGGGGGAGGACTGAAGCTTTCTTT.

This clonotype was seen only a few times. This sequence joins TRBV12-3 or TRBV12-4 and TRBJ2-1, with 14 bases matching TRBD2. The CDR3 is 18 residues long. V dropped 8 bases and J dropped 2; count of bases not matched to a gene: 11. The CDR3, as DNA: TGTGCCAGCGCCTATGGGACTAGCGGGAGAAAACCCTACAATGAGCAGTTCTTC. This codes for CASAYGTSGRKPYNEQFF.

This clonotype was found once. This chain joins TRBV7-2 and TRBJ2-1; D not resolved. The CDR3 contains 15 residues. Germline values: CDR1 SGHTA, CDR2 FQGNSA. With 0 bases removed from V and 7 bases from J, the gap between germline ends came to 13 bases. In DNA, the CDR3 is TGTGCCAGCAGCTTAGCCCAGATAATCGGGAATGAGCAGTTCTTC. Amino acid sequence: CASSLAQIIGNEQFF.

The sample holds a few counts of this clonotype. The rearrangement uses TRBV11-2 and TRBJ2-2, with D perhaps being TRBD1 or TRBD2 (6 bases each). The germline CDR1 and CDR2 sequences are SGHAT and FQNNGV. V shed 0 bases and J shed 2 bases, with 16 bases lying between them. This CDR3 spans 18 amino acids. CDR3 amino acids: CASSLERGLHPNTGELFF. CDR3 DNA: TGTGCCAGCAGCTTAGAACGGGGGCTCCACCCAAACACCGGGGAGCTGTTTTTT.

This clonotype appeared a few times. The chain carries TRBV2 and TRBJ2-3; 11 positions match TRBD2. This CDR3 is 18 amino acids long. CDR1 is SNHLY and CDR2 is FYNNEI in the germline V gene. Germline trimming cut 3 bases from V and 1 base from J; bases unmatched to any gene: 9. The CDR3 DNA is TGTGCCAGCAGTGAGCTAGCGGGAGGCCCCGCGGGCACAGATACGCAGTATTTT. Translated: CASSELAGGPAGTDTQYF.

CDR3 region: CASSPGTGTYNEQFF. As DNA, the CDR3 is TGTGCCAGCAGTCCCGGGACAGGGACATACAATGAGCAGTTCTTC. The chain recombines TRBV12-3 or TRBV12-4 with TRBJ2-1, with 9 bases that match TRBD1. V was pared by 5 bases and J by 4 bases, with 6 bases of the junction left unmatched. The CDR3 runs 15 residues.

In its sample, this clonotype was seen a few times. J is TRBJ2-1 and V is TRBV20-1; D could derive from TRBD1 or TRBD2 (6 bases each). The CDR3 has 14 amino acids. The ends were cut back, 7 bases at V and 5 bases at J, with 18 bases in the middle. Germline assignment: CDR1 DFQATT and CDR2 SNEGSKA (reference sequence). For the CDR3, the DNA is TGCAGTGGCCTCAGAGGGGGGATCCACAATGAGCAGTTCTTC. It codes for CSGLRGGIHNEQFF.

This sequence joins TRBV5-1 and TRBJ2-1, with TRBD2 matching 10 bases. The junction had 9 bases not matched to a gene; V was cut back by 2 bases and J by 7 bases. The CDR3 contains 16 residues. Germline V lookup: CDR1 SGHRS, CDR2 YFSETQ. Here the CDR3 reads CASSFVLAGSENEQFF. The DNA of the CDR3 is TGCGCCAGCAGCTTCGTACTAGCGGGAAGTGAGAATGAGCAGTTCTTC.

This chain joins TRBV25-1 and TRBJ2-1; D is uncertain. Germline values: CDR1 MGHDK, CDR2 SYGVNS. This CDR3 is 16 amino acids long. The V end lost 7 bases, the J end lost 0 bases, and 16 bases lay between the germline ends. The CDR3 DNA reads as TGTGCCAGCACCTTGGCTGGGGTCAGCTCCTACAATGAGCAGTTCTTC. Amino acid sequence: CASTLAGVSSYNEQFF. The full variable domain, its missing parts supplied by reference TRBV25-1 and TRBJ2-1, is EADIYQTPRYLVIGTGKKITLECSQTMGHDKMYWYQQDPGMELHLIHYSYGVNSTEKGDLSSESTVSRIRTEHFPLTLESARPSHTSQYLCASTLAGVSSYNEQFFGPGTRLTVL.